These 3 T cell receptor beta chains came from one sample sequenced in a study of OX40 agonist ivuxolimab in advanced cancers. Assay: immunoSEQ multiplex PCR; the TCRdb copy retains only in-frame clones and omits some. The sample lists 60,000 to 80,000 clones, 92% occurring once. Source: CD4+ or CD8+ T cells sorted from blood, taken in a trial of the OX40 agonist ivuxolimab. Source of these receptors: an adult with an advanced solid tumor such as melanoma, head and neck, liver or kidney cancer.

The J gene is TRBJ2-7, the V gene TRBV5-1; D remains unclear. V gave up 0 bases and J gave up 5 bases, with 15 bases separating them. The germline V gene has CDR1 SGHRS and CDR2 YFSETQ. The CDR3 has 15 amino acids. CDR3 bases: TGCGCCAGCAGCTTGGGGTCAGGTACCCCTAACGAGCAGTACTTC. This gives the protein CASSLGSGTPNEQYF.

For the CDR3, the DNA is TGTGCCAGCAGCCAAGGCGGACACCCTCCAGAGACCCAGTACTTC. It translates to CASSQGGHPPETQYF. The gene calls are TRBV4-2 and TRBJ2-5; perhaps TRBD1 as D (5 bases). This CDR3 has 15 amino acids. Germline loops: CDR1 LGHNA, CDR2 YNFKEQ. The V and J ends lost 1 base and 4 bases respectively, with 13 bases between them.

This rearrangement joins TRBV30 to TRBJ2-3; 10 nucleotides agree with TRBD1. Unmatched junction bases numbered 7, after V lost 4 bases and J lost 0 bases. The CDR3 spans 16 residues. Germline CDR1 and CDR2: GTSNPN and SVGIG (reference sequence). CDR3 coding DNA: TGTGCCTGGAAAGGACAGGGGGTCTCTAGCACAGATACGCAGTATTTT. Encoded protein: CAWKGQGVSSTDTQYF.